The 17 T cell receptor beta chains below were found in one sample sequenced in a study of CD4 T cells in relation to SARS-CoV-2 and coronaviruses (TCRdb year 2021). CD4+ T cells from unexposed donors were collected before the COVID-19 pandemic (2011-2018). The EasySep CD4+ T cell isolation kit was used to isolate CD4+ T cells once the cultures had run for 10 to 11 days. The antigens of these receptors remain unknown. The library was obtained by the immunoSEQ multiplex PCR assay. TCRdb mirrors the immuneACCESS table, restricted to in-frame sequences. Some clones are absent from its copies; in checked studies, under half trace to an unresolved V gene, and the reason for the others is unknown. The sample profile shows around 20,000 clones; 60% to 80% of them were found once. Clones ranked in the top ten supply around a quarter of the sample. Source material: CD4+ T cells from PBMCs, cultured in vitro. The receptor source for this set is a human donor in good health.

This clone was counted once. The CDR3 nucleotides read TGTGCCAGTGAGGTAGCGGGAGTGCGAGGGAGCAATGAGCAGTTCTTC. Amino acid sequence: CASEVAGVRGSNEQFF. J is TRBJ2-1 and V is TRBV28, with 9 bases lining up with TRBD2. This CDR3 comprises 16 residues. Looked up from germline, CDR1 is MDHEN and CDR2 is SYDVKM. With V trimmed by 9 bases and J by 6 bases, 15 bases remained unmatched. Combining the CDR3 with reference TRBV28 and TRBJ2-1 gives the whole variable domain DVKVTQSSRYLVKRTGEKVFLECVQDMDHENMFWYRQDPGLGLRLIYFSYDVKMKEKGDIPEGYSVSREKKERFSLILESASTNQTSMYLCASEVAGVRGSNEQFFGPGTRLTVL.

The V gene is TRBV5-1, the J gene TRBJ2-3; D ambiguous. The CDR3 is 12 amino acids. Germline V gene data show CDR1 as SGHRS and CDR2 as YFSETQ. V was trimmed by 6 bases and J by 5 bases, leaving 10 bases between them. CDR3 residues: CASTSRRDTQYF. The CDR3 region has the DNA TGCGCCAGCACGAGCAGGCGAGATACGCAGTATTTT.

The CDR3, as DNA: TGTGCCACCTGGACAGGGGTCAATCAGCCCCAGCATTTT. It codes for CATWTGVNQPQHF. The chain carries TRBV10-3 and TRBJ1-5; 9 nucleotides align to TRBD1. Germline V lookup: CDR1 ENHRY, CDR2 SYGVKD. Trimming at V came to 10 bases and at J to 3 bases, leaving 4 bases not matched to a gene. This CDR3 region has 13 residues.

This clone has just one count. The V gene is TRBV5-5, the J gene TRBJ2-5; TRBD2 matches at 7 bases. There are 13 residues in the CDR3. V shed 0 bases, J shed 7 bases, and the junction held 3 bases outside the gene matches. Germline assignment: CDR1 SGHKS and CDR2 YYEKEE (reference sequence). In nucleotides, the CDR3 is TGTGCCAGCAGCTTGGGCAGGGAGGGGACCCAGTACTTC. Amino acid sequence: CASSLGREGTQYF.

The chain couples TRBV18 to TRBJ2-7, with D possibly being TRBD1 or TRBD2 (7 bases each). Germline values: CDR1 KGHSH, CDR2 LQKENI. This CDR3 spans 14 amino acids. V was cut by 2 bases and J by 4 bases, with 12 bases left in between. The CDR3 DNA reads TGTGCCAGCTCACCAAGGCAGGGGGGGTACGAGCAGTACTTC. Translated, it gives CASSPRQGGYEQYF.

A word on this clone: One junction end disagrees with the germline gene, perhaps due to a read error. The V gene is TRBV7-9, the J gene TRBJ2-4; maybe TRBD2 (5 bases). CDR3 length: 12 amino acids. Per the germline V gene, CDR1 is SEHNR and CDR2 is FQNEAQ (reference sequence). In DNA form, the CDR3 reads TGTGCCAGCAGCTTAGAGTCGGGAAAACAGCTTTTC. Amino acids: CASSLESGKQLF.

This rearrangement joins TRBV18 to TRBJ1-2; TRBD1 matches at 8 bases. Germline values: CDR1 KGHSH, CDR2 LQKENI. Unmatched junction bases numbered 3, after V lost 3 bases and J lost 3 bases. The CDR3 sequence is 14 residues long. DNA of the CDR3: TGTGCCAGCTCACCGGCAGGGGGCGACTATGGCTACACCTTC. Its translation: CASSPAGGDYGYTF.

This clone has only one observation. The gene calls are TRBV9 and TRBJ1-1; TRBD1 is a possible D gene (6 bases). With 0 bases removed from V and 1 base from J, the gap between germline ends came to 19 bases. CDR3 length equals 18 residues. Germline V gene sequence: CDR1 SGDLS, CDR2 YYNGEE. CDR3 loop: CASSVGLSDSLTNTEAFF. CDR3 nucleotides: TGTGCCAGCAGCGTAGGGCTTTCGGACAGCTTAACGAACACTGAAGCTTTCTTT.

This clone occurred once. V gene TRBV23-1 combines with J gene TRBJ2-7; 13 nucleotides line up with TRBD2. TRBV23-1 is given ORF status, its function remaining uncertain. CDR3 length equals 17 residues. V lost 8 bases to trimming and J lost 1 base; unmatched junction nucleotides: 11. CDR3 region: CASGTGTSGTKSYEQYF. Here the CDR3 DNA reads TGCGCCAGCGGGACCGGGACTAGCGGGACCAAGTCCTACGAGCAGTACTTC.

Here the CDR3 DNA reads TGTGCCAGTAGTCAGGGGACACAGAACACCGGGGAGCTGTTTTTT. Translation gives CASSQGTQNTGELFF. This chain joins TRBV19 and TRBJ2-2; possibly TRBD1 for D (6 bases). This CDR3 contains 15 residues. Germline lookup yields CDR1 LNHDA and CDR2 SQIVND (reference sequence). V gave up 5 bases and J gave up 1 base, with 11 bases separating them.

This clone was seen more than once but under ten times. The chain carries TRBV6-5 and TRBJ1-1; maybe TRBD1 (5 bases). The germline V gene encodes CDR1 MNHEY and CDR2 SVGAGI. V shed 5 bases and J shed 1 base, with 14 bases lying between them. This CDR3 has 15 amino acids. CDR3 nucleotides: TGTGCCAGCAGTCCGGGGGGACTCCCGAACACTGAAGCTTTCTTT. Protein product: CASSPGGLPNTEAFF.

This CDR3 reads CATRKEGAGDTQYF. CDR3 sequence (DNA): TGTGCCACCAGGAAAGAGGGGGCCGGAGATACGCAGTATTTT. The chain couples TRBV15 to TRBJ2-3, with TRBD1 identical over 7 bases. Germline V lookup: CDR1 LNHNV, CDR2 YYDKDF (reference sequence). The CDR3 consists of 14 residues. With 6 bases clipped from V and 5 bases from J, the junction kept 8 bases outside the gene matches.

The chain is built from TRBV28 and TRBJ1-5; unclear D gene. The length of the CDR3 is 14 residues. Per the germline V gene, CDR1 is MDHEN and CDR2 is SYDVKM. V was cut by 8 bases and J by 2 bases, with 13 bases left in between. This chain's CDR3 is CASSHPWGNQPQHF. The CDR3 DNA reads TGTGCCAGCTCCCATCCATGGGGCAATCAGCCCCAGCATTTT.

J is TRBJ1-5 and V is TRBV5-6, with 9 bases fitting TRBD1. V was clipped by 0 bases and J by 6 bases; unmatched bases: 7. This CDR3 has 16 residues. CDR1 is SGHDT, CDR2 YYEEEE, per germline. The CDR3 bases are TGTGCCAGCAGCTTGGGGACAGGGGATATTAGTCAGCCCCAGCATTTT. The encoded protein is CASSLGTGDISQPQHF.

The chain is built from TRBV28 and TRBJ1-2, with 9 positions matching TRBD1. With 5 bases clipped from V and 0 bases from J, the junction kept 7 bases outside the gene matches. In germline, CDR1 is MDHEN, CDR2 SYDVKM. This CDR3 is 16 amino acids long. CDR3 sequence (DNA): TGTGCCAGCAGTCACGGACAGGGGACAGCTAACTATGGCTACACCTTC. Protein sequence: CASSHGQGTANYGYTF.

V is TRBV7-3 and J is TRBJ2-1; the D gene is possibly TRBD2 (5 bases). Germline CDR1 is SGHTA and CDR2 is FQGTGA. The CDR3 length is 13 residues. Trimming pared 4 bases from V and 9 bases from J, leaving 13 bases between. The DNA for the CDR3 is TGTGCCAGCAGCTCTACCCCTGAGGGTGAGCAGTTCTTC. Residues: CASSSTPEGEQFF.

This chain connects TRBV24-1 to TRBJ2-2, with 14 positions matching TRBD2. The junction had 7 bases not matched to a gene; V was cut back by 8 bases and J by 3 bases. The CDR3 covers 17 residues. Germline V CDR1 and CDR2: KGHDR, SFDVKD. The CDR3 is CATTSTSGRADTGELFF. The CDR3 bases are TGTGCCACCACTTCGACTAGCGGGAGGGCCGACACCGGGGAGCTGTTTTTT.